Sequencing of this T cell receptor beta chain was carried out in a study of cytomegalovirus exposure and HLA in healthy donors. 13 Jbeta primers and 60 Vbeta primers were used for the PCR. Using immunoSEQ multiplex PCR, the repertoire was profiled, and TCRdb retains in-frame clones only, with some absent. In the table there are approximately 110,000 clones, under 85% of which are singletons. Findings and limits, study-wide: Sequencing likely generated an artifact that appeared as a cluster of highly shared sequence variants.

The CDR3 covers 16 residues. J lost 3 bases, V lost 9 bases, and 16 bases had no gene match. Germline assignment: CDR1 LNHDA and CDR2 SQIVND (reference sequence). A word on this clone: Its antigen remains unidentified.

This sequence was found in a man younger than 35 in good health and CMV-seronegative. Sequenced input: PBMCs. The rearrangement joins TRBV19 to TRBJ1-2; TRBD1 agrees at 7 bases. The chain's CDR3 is CASALRDRSSHYGYTF. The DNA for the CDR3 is TGTGCCAGCGCCCTCCGGGACAGAAGTTCACACTATGGCTACACCTTC.